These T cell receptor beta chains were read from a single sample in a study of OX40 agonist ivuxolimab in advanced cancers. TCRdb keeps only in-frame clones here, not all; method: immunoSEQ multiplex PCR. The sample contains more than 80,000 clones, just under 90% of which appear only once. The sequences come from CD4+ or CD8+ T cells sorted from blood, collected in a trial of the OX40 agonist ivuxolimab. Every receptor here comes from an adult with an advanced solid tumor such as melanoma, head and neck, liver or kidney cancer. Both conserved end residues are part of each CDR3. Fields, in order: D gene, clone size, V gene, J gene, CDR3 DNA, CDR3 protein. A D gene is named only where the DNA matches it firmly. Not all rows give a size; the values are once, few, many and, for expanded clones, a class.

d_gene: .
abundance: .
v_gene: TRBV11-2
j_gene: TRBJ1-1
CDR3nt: TGTGCCAGCAGCCGCGGGTCGGGGAACACTGAAGCTTTCTTT
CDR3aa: CASSRGSGNTEAFF

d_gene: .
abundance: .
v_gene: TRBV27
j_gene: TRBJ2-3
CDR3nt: TGTGCCAGCAGAGACTACAGAGGGGGCACAGATACGCAGTATTTT
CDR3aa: CASRDYRGGTDTQYF

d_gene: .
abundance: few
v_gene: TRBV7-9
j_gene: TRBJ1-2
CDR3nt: TGTGCCAGCAGCTTCGGACAGCGAACCTATGGCTACACCTTC
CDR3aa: CASSFGQRTYGYTF

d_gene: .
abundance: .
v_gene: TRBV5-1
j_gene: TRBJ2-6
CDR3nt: TGCGCCAGCAGCTTGGATTACAGCGTTGGCTCTGGGGCCAACGTCCTGACTTTC
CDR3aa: CASSLDYSVGSGANVLTF

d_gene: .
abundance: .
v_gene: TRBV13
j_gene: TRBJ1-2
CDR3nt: TGTGCCAGCACTCTATCCGGATACGGCTACACCTTC
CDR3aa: CASTLSGYGYTF

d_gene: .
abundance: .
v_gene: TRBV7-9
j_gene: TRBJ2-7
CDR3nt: TGTGCCAGCAGCCCCGGGACTTCCTACGAGCAGTACTTC
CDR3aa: CASSPGTSYEQYF

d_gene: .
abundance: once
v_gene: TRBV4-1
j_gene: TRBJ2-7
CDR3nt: TGCGCCAGCAGGGTGGGGCCAAACGAGCAGTACTTC
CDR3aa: CASRVGPNEQYF

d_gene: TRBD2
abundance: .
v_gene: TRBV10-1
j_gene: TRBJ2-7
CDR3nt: TGCGCCAGCAGCGCACAAGCGGGAGGGGAGCAGTACTTC
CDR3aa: CASSAQAGGEQYF

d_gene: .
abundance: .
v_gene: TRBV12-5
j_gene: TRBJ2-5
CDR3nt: TGTGCTAGTGGTTTGCTGGAGGGGACGGCGACCCAGTACTTC
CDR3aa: CASGLLEGTATQYF

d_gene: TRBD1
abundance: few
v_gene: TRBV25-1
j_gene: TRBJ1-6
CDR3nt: TGTGCCAGCAGTCCTCCTCCGGGACAGGGGGCGATAAATTCACCCCTCCACTTT
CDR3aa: CASSPPPGQGAINSPLHF

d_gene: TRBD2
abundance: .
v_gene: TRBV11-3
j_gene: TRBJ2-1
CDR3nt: TGTGCCAGCAGCGCGGGACTAGCGGGGTCCTACAATGAGCAGTTCTTC
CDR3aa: CASSAGLAGSYNEQFF